The rows below give T cell receptor beta chains drawn from one sample of a study of radiation and T cells in renal cell carcinoma. Generated by immunoSEQ multiplex PCR, the TCRdb table keeps only in-frame clones and is missing some. The sample records roughly 90,000 clones, about 82% being singletons. Sequenced material: blood, taken from a patient whose treatment included radiotherapy and nephrectomy. The receptor source for this set is a man aged 45-65 years with renal cell carcinoma. Each CDR3 is given with its conserved first and last residue. The size of a clone is reported for some rows only, either as once, few or many, or as a class for expanded clones.

J gene	V gene	CDR3 length	clone size	CDR3 protein
TRBJ1-5	TRBV5-5	16	medium-sized	CASSQFLGQGNQPQHF
TRBJ1-5	TRBV6-6	12	once	CASTTANQPQHF
TRBJ2-3	TRBV2	15	.	CASSFQETSTDTQYF
TRBJ2-1	TRBV18	15	.	CASSPWTGLNNEQFF
TRBJ1-6	TRBV30	13	.	CAWGQDNNSPLHF
TRBJ2-2	TRBV18	15	.	CASSRVLADTGELFF
TRBJ2-7	TRBV6-6	14	.	CASSYQFSGYEQYF
TRBJ2-3	TRBV5-5	13	.	CASSSYRGNEWYF
TRBJ2-2	TRBV28	13	.	CASSRTGLGELFF
TRBJ2-5	TRBV18	12	.	CASSPEQETQYF
TRBJ2-7	TRBV30	14	few	CAWSKGRSLYEQYF
TRBJ1-1	TRBV6-5	14	.	CASSYSYGSTEAFF
TRBJ2-2	TRBV5-1	12	.	CASSLDTGELFF
TRBJ2-1	TRBV7-2	15	.	CASSSGGAPYNEQFF
TRBJ2-1	TRBV7-6	14	.	CASSSLGGDNEQFF
TRBJ2-5	TRBV7-8	11	.	CASSFQETQYF
TRBJ2-2	TRBV5-6	15	once	CASSSMDSHTGELFF
TRBJ1-2	TRBV7-3	14	.	CASSFSNGGEGYTF
TRBJ2-1	TRBV7-9	14	few	CASSLTGEIHEQFF
TRBJ1-2	TRBV10-3	17	.	CAISESTGQGLNYGYTF
TRBJ1-3	TRBV6-5	15	.	CASSYGPDRGNTIYF
TRBJ2-7	TRBV10-3	14	.	CAIKGGASSYEQYF
TRBJ2-1	TRBV7-8	17	.	CASSSIGGGKSYNEQFF
TRBJ1-2	TRBV29-1	12	.	CSVVSLGDGYTF
TRBJ1-4	TRBV4-3	14	.	CASSQEGSNEKLFF
TRBJ2-7	TRBV7-9	13	few	CASSRDGSYEQYF
TRBJ2-7	TRBV5-8	18	few	CASSLATSSDSYTYEQYF
TRBJ2-4	TRBV23-1	17	.	CASSQSPSGVAKNIQYF
TRBJ2-5	TRBV7-8	16	.	CASSLRATSAKGTQYF
TRBJ1-4	TRBV5-4	16	.	CASSSTGGATNEKLFF
TRBJ2-7	TRBV28	12	.	CASSSLGYEQYF
TRBJ2-1	TRBV4-1	12	few	CASSQSLGEQFF
TRBJ2-3	TRBV9	16	.	CASSPFNTPGTDTQYF